These 30 T cell receptor beta chains were sequenced from one sample in a study of blood T cells in healthy people across ages. Together with a sample-barcoded 5' primer, a J-beta primer mix was included in a second PCR lasting about 6 to 11 cycles. One entry per CDR3 protein results from TCRdb running MiXCR on the 5' RACE reads. Counted here are around 650,000 distinct CDR3 sequences, 40% to 45% occurring once; the ten biggest clones make up around 30%. Material for sequencing was blood. These receptors came from a man older than 75 in good health.

The chain employs TRBV5-1 and TRBJ2-3, with a weak D call TRBD1 (5 bases). The germline V gene encodes CDR1 SGHRS and CDR2 YFSETQ. This CDR3 region has 15 residues. The V end lost 2 bases, the J end lost 6 bases, and 16 bases lay between the germline ends. The CDR3 DNA reads as TGCGCCAGCAGCTTAACAGGTGGAACAATGGATACGCAGTATTTT. This codes for CASSLTGGTMDTQYF.

In regard to this clonotype: A much larger clonotype is one base distant, so this may be a read error. The gene calls are TRBV4-3 and TRBJ2-3; TRBD1 might be the D (5 bases). Germline CDR1 is LGHNA and CDR2 is YSLEER. The CDR3 sequence is 14 residues long. In DNA, the CDR3 is TGCGCCAGCAGCCAAATAGGGGTAGCAGATACGAAGTATTTT. This gives the protein CASSQIGVADTKYF.

This chain uses TRBV9 with TRBJ2-1; 11 positions match TRBD2. The CDR3 has 16 amino acids. Germline CDR1 is SGDLS and CDR2 is YYNGEE. V shed 4 bases, J shed 4 bases, and the junction held 7 bases outside the gene matches. The CDR3, as DNA: TGTGCCAGCAGCATGACTAGCGGGGAGGGGTACAATGAGCAGTTCTTC. As protein: CASSMTSGEGYNEQFF. The whole variable domain, remainder taken from reference TRBV9 and TRBJ2-1, is DSGVTQTPKHLITATGQRVTLRCSPRSGDLSVYWYQQSLDQGLQFLIQYYNGEERAKGNILERFSAQQFPDLHSELNLSSLELGDSALYFCASSMTSGEGYNEQFFGPGTRLTVL.

In nucleotides, the CDR3 is TGTGCCAGCAGCCTTGGGGCGTCCCGGGGATATGAGCAGTTCTTC. Protein product: CASSLGASRGYEQFF. V gene TRBV7-2 combines with J gene TRBJ2-1; the D gene could be TRBD1 or TRBD2 (5 bases each). V was shortened by 5 bases and J by 8 bases, with 19 bases between the two germline ends. The length of the CDR3 is 15 residues. Germline CDR1 is SGHTA and CDR2 is FQGNSA.

This sequence joins TRBV7-8 and TRBJ1-5; maybe TRBD1 (5 bases). Per germline, CDR1 SGHVS and CDR2 FQNEAQ. The CDR3 runs 14 residues. V was clipped by 4 bases and J by 0 bases, with 7 bases between them. The chain's CDR3 is CASSWTPSNQPQHF. The DNA for the CDR3 is TGTGCCAGCAGCTGGACACCTAGCAATCAGCCCCAGCATTTT.

A remark on this clonotype: This may come from a read error, since a much larger clone is one base off. The chain joins TRBV12-3 or TRBV12-4 to TRBJ1-2; D gene ambiguous. This CDR3 spans 11 amino acids. Trimming removed 6 bases from V and 5 bases from J, with 7 bases in between. The CDR3: CASSVRYGYTF. DNA for the CDR3: TGTGCCAGCAGCGTCCGGTATGGCTACACCTTC.

CDR3 protein: CASGKRQNEKLFF. The DNA for the CDR3 is TGTGCCAGCGGAAAACGGCAAAATGAAAAACTGTTTTTT. The V and J genes are TRBV3-1 and TRBJ1-4; D unclear. Trimming cost V 8 bases and J 5 bases, with 12 bases left between them. This CDR3 spans 13 amino acids. CDR1 is LGHDT and CDR2 is YNNKEL in the germline V gene (reference sequence). The whole variable domain, filled in from reference TRBV3-1 and TRBJ1-4, reads DTAVSQTPKYLVTQMGNDKSIKCEQNLGHDTMYWYKQDSKKFLKIMFSYNNKELIINETVPNRFSPKSPDKAHLNLHINSLELGDSAVYFCASGKRQNEKLFFGSGTQLSVL.

V and J are TRBV29-1 and TRBJ1-2, with D perhaps TRBD1 (5 bases). The V gene lost 3 bases and the J gene lost 2 bases, with 10 bases spanning the gap. CDR3 length equals 13 residues. Germline V gives CDR1 SQVTM, CDR2 ANQGSEA. Here the CDR3 reads CSVESGANYGYTF. DNA for the CDR3: TGCAGCGTTGAGTCCGGGGCCAACTATGGCTACACCTTC.

This clonotype was counted only a few times. The chain links TRBV7-9 to TRBJ2-7, with D possibly being TRBD2 (6 bases). The CDR3 runs to 11 residues. Trimming shortened V by 11 bases and J by 3 bases, and 11 bases separated the two germline ends. Germline-derived CDR1 and CDR2 are SEHNR and FQNEAQ (reference sequence). CDR3 protein: CAVLGGYEQYF. CDR3 in DNA: TGTGCCGTCCTGGGGGGCTACGAGCAGTACTTC.

This clonotype was seen a few times. CDR3 coding DNA: TGTGCCAGCAGCCAAGATGGGCTGAATCAGTACTTC. Amino acids: CASSQDGLNQYF. The chain carries TRBV14 and TRBJ2-4; D call uncertain. Trimming left V 0 bases short and J 12 bases short, with 9 bases between. CDR3 size: 12 residues. Germline V gives CDR1 SGHDN, CDR2 FVKESK.

A remark on this clonotype: This sequence may be a read error, since a much larger clone differs from it by one base. The gene calls are TRBV12-3 or TRBV12-4 and TRBJ1-1; 7 bases match TRBD1. V lost 5 bases to trimming and J lost 5 bases; unmatched junction nucleotides: 8. The CDR3 contains 14 residues. The CDR3 coding sequence is TGTGCCAGCAGTGTAAAGGGGGCAGGGACTGAAGCTTTCTTT. It is translated as CASSVKGAGTEAFF.

V usage is TRBV3-1 and J usage is TRBJ2-2; 11 nucleotides agree with TRBD1. In germline, CDR1 is LGHDT, CDR2 YNNKEL (reference sequence). Losses at the gene ends were 2 bases for V and 5 bases for J; bases not matched to a gene: 7. The length of the CDR3 is 17 residues. Written as DNA, the CDR3 is TGTGCCAGCAGCCAAACGGACAGGGGGCGTAAGACCGGGGAGCTGTTTTTT. This codes for CASSQTDRGRKTGELFF.

This clonotype has ten or more counts. The chain employs TRBV6-2 or TRBV6-3 and TRBJ2-1; TRBD2 might be the D (6 bases). V was cut by 4 bases and J by 1 base, with 14 bases left in between. The CDR3 consists of 16 residues. CDR1 is MNHEY, CDR2 SVGEGT, per germline. In nucleotides, the CDR3 is TGTGCCAGCAGTTCGACTAGGGCAGGGTCCTACAATGAGCAGTTCTTC. Translating gives CASSSTRAGSYNEQFF.

The chain recombines TRBV7-2 with TRBJ2-3; 9 bases are shared with TRBD1. The V gene end was trimmed by 1 base and the J gene end by 4 bases; junction bases not matched to a gene: 6. Germline CDR1 is SGHTA and CDR2 is FQGNSA. The CDR3 contains 16 residues. DNA for the CDR3: TGTGCCAGCAGCTTAGGTGGGACAGGGAGAGCAGATACGCAGTATTTT. Its translation: CASSLGGTGRADTQYF.

This clonotype was detected only a few times. The chain recombines TRBV10-3 with TRBJ2-5; 7 bases agree with TRBD1. J gave up 2 bases and V 6 bases, and 0 bases lay outside the gene matches. Germline loops: CDR1 ENHRY, CDR2 SYGVKD. The length of the CDR3 is 12 residues. The CDR3 region has the DNA TGTGCCATCAGCAGGGGGCAAGAGACCCAGTACTTC. Encoded protein: CAISRGQETQYF.

The chain combines TRBV6-2 or TRBV6-3 with TRBJ2-7; 7 bases agree with TRBD1. J lost 2 bases, V lost 2 bases, and 3 bases had no gene match. CDR3 length: 14 residues. From germline, CDR1 is MNHEY and CDR2 SVGEGT. The CDR3 reads CASSYKGQTYEQYF. In DNA form, the CDR3 reads TGTGCCAGCAGTTACAAGGGACAGACCTACGAGCAGTACTTC.

V gene TRBV3-1 combines with J gene TRBJ2-5, with D perhaps matching TRBD2 (6 bases). V was clipped by 1 base and J by 11 bases, with 20 bases between them. The CDR3 loop spans 15 amino acids. Germline values: CDR1 LGHDT, CDR2 YNNKEL (reference sequence). The CDR3 loop is CASSQVFAGQDEQYF. CDR3 bases: TGTGCCAGCAGCCAAGTATTTGCGGGGCAGGATGAGCAGTACTTC.

In the case of this clonotype: A much larger clone sits a single nucleotide away, making a read error possible. The chain has TRBV5-1 and TRBJ2-7, with 7 nucleotides matching TRBD2. V shed 5 bases, J shed 3 bases, and the junction held 8 bases outside the gene matches. This CDR3 is 14 amino acids long. Germline V gene data show CDR1 as SGHRS and CDR2 as YFSETQ. The CDR3 DNA is TGCGCCAGCAGAATGGTAGCGGGCTTCTACGAGCAGTACTTC. It encodes CASRMVAGFYEQYF.

This chain joins TRBV6-5 and TRBJ2-1, with D perhaps TRBD2 (6 bases). Per germline, CDR1 MNHEY and CDR2 SVGAGI. The length of the CDR3 is 16 residues. Deletions cut 0 bases from V and 7 bases from J, with 16 bases between. The CDR3 DNA is TGTGCCAGCAGTTACTCGGTGCGGGGAATACAAAATGAGCAGTTCTTC. Translating it yields CASSYSVRGIQNEQFF.

In its sample, this clonotype was seen a few times. The chain combines TRBV28 with TRBJ2-7, with TRBD1 matching over 8 bases. This CDR3 has 15 amino acids. The germline V gene has CDR1 MDHEN and CDR2 SYDVKM. With 6 bases clipped from V and 5 bases from J, the junction kept 12 bases outside the gene matches. The chain's CDR3 is CASSQQTGAADEQYF. Here the CDR3 DNA reads TGTGCCAGCAGCCAGCAGACAGGGGCGGCTGACGAGCAGTACTTC.

This clonotype appeared a few times. This chain joins TRBV10-3 and TRBJ2-1; 9 nucleotides match TRBD2. V trimming: 6 bases; J trimming: 0 bases; junction bases outside the gene matches: 3. The CDR3 extends over 15 amino acids. CDR1 and CDR2 from the germline V gene are ENHRY and SYGVKD. CDR3 bases: TGTGCCATCAGATCTAGCGGGGCCTCCTACAATGAGCAGTTCTTC. Protein sequence: CAIRSSGASYNEQFF.

Comments on this clonotype: This sequence may be a read error, since a much larger clone differs from it by one base. The J gene is TRBJ1-3, the V gene TRBV3-1; D gene unclear. The CDR3 length is 12 residues. CDR1 LGHDT and CDR2 YNNKEL come from the germline V gene (reference sequence). The CDR3 DNA sequence: TGTGCCAGCAGCGACTCTGGAGACACCATATATTTT. Protein product: CASSDSGDTIYF.

Note on this clonotype: A much larger clone is a single base away; this may be a read error. V is TRBV3-1 and J is TRBJ2-1; no clear D gene. The CDR3 contains 11 residues. The germline V and J ends were trimmed by 7 bases and 10 bases, with 11 bases remaining between them. CDR1 is LGHDT, CDR2 YNNKEL, per germline (reference sequence). The CDR3 here is CASTSSYEQFF. The CDR3 DNA is TGTGCCAGCACCAGCTCCTACGAGCAGTTCTTC.

This clonotype was observed a handful of times. The chain uses TRBV28 and TRBJ2-5, with D maybe TRBD2 (5 bases). Per germline, CDR1 MDHEN and CDR2 SYDVKM. Deletions cut 5 bases from V and 5 bases from J, with 18 bases between. The CDR3 runs to 15 residues. CDR3: CASSGRTPLMETQYF. The CDR3 nucleotides are TGTGCCAGCAGTGGACGGACTCCTCTGATGGAGACCCAGTACTTC.

The chain links TRBV6-5 to TRBJ2-7, with D maybe TRBD1 (6 bases). The CDR3 loop spans 14 amino acids. V lost 2 bases and J 7 bases, leaving 15 bases between the germline ends. In germline, CDR1 is MNHEY, CDR2 SVGAGI. The chain's CDR3 is CASSYGTYREEQYF. As DNA, the CDR3 is TGTGCCAGCAGTTACGGGACCTACAGGGAAGAGCAGTACTTC.

There are a few counts of this clonotype. The rearrangement links TRBV5-1 to TRBJ2-3, with a weak D call TRBD1 (5 bases). V was trimmed by 2 bases and J by 0 bases, leaving 10 bases between them. Germline V gene data show CDR1 as SGHRS and CDR2 as YFSETQ. The CDR3 runs 15 residues. CDR3 sequence: CASSLVDKSTDTQYF. DNA of the CDR3: TGCGCCAGCAGCTTAGTGGACAAGAGCACAGATACGCAGTATTTT.

This clonotype showed up just a few times. This rearrangement joins TRBV5-5 to TRBJ1-1; no clear D. Germline V lookup: CDR1 SGHKS, CDR2 YYEKEE (reference sequence). The V end lost 8 bases, the J end lost 1 base, and 18 bases lay between the germline ends. This CDR3 spans 15 amino acids. For the CDR3, the DNA is TGTGCCAGTATCCTGGATCCGGTGCCGAACACTGAAGCTTTCTTT. Translated: CASILDPVPNTEAFF.

V and J are TRBV5-5 and TRBJ1-2, with 7 bases identical to TRBD1. V dropped 4 bases and J dropped 4; count of bases not matched to a gene: 10. The CDR3 has 15 amino acids. Germline lookup yields CDR1 SGHKS and CDR2 YYEKEE (reference sequence). The CDR3 sequence: CASSVSTGTFYGYTF. The DNA for the CDR3 is TGTGCCAGCAGCGTATCGACAGGGACGTTCTATGGCTACACCTTC. Full variable domain (rest looked up from reference TRBV5-5 and TRBJ1-2): DAGVTQSPTHLIKTRGQQVTLRCSPISGHKSVSWYQQVLGQGPQFIFQYYEKEERGRGNFPDRFSARQFPNYSSELNVNALLLGDSALYLCASSVSTGTFYGYTFGSGTRLTVV.

This chain joins TRBV18 and TRBJ2-5; D is undetermined. The CDR3 loop spans 13 amino acids. CDR1 is KGHSH and CDR2 is LQKENI in the germline V gene. V lost 2 bases and J lost 11, with 15 bases in between. CDR3 in amino acids: CASSPTRVNEQYF. CDR3 in DNA: TGTGCCAGCTCACCAACCCGGGTAAATGAGCAGTACTTC.

This clonotype was seen only once. The CDR3 spells CASSVGPHAPYEQYF. The DNA of the CDR3 is TGTGCCAGCAGTGTGGGACCGCACGCCCCCTACGAGCAGTACTTC. The chain couples TRBV2 to TRBJ2-7; D is tentatively TRBD1 or TRBD2 (5 bases each). V lost 4 bases and J lost 2, with 15 bases in between. The CDR3 has 15 amino acids. CDR1 SNHLY and CDR2 FYNNEI come from the germline V gene.